The 10 T cell receptor beta chains in this list originate from one sample, sequenced in a study of cytomegalovirus exposure and HLA in healthy donors. PCR primers comprised 60 Vbeta and 13 Jbeta primers. Libraries were prepared by immunoSEQ multiplex PCR; TCRdb keeps only in-frame clonotypes and omits some of them. The sample has roughly 200,000 clones; about three quarters are singletons. The source material was PBMCs. These TCRs come from a woman aged 25 to 39 in good health and CMV-seropositive.

The chain is built from TRBV14 and TRBJ2-5; 7 bases are a match to TRBD1. The V gene end was trimmed by 1 base and the J gene end by 5 bases; junction bases not matched to a gene: 10. The CDR3 has 16 amino acids. The germline gives CDR1 SGHDN, CDR2 FVKESK. DNA of the CDR3: TGTGCCAGCAGCCAAGCCGGGACAGCGAGGGGCGAGACCCAGTACTTC. It yields the protein CASSQAGTARGETQYF.

The V gene is TRBV9, the J gene TRBJ2-2; 7 nucleotides match TRBD1. Trimming at V came to 4 bases and at J to 6 bases, leaving 9 bases not matched to a gene. The CDR3 spans 15 residues. CDR1 is SGDLS, CDR2 YYNGEE, per germline. In nucleotides, the CDR3 is TGTGCCAGCAGCCCCCGACAGGGAAGTGCCGGGGAGCTGTTTTTT. The encoded protein is CASSPRQGSAGELFF.

The CDR3 region is CASRLTGTRYEQYF. The CDR3 DNA reads as TGTGCCAGCAGACTTACAGGGACTAGGTACGAGCAGTACTTC. The chain recombines TRBV6-5 with TRBJ2-5; 8 bases are a match to TRBD2. Matching the DNA end better, TRBJ2-7 makes the J call doubtful. Germline CDR1 MNHEY, CDR2 SVGAGI. This CDR3 is 14 amino acids long.

The genes are TRBV28 and TRBJ1-5; a possible D gene is TRBD1 (6 bases). Germline lookup yields CDR1 MDHEN and CDR2 SYDVKM. This CDR3 has 11 residues. V gave up 6 bases and J gave up 11 bases, with 11 bases separating them. In nucleotides, the CDR3 is TGTGCCAGCAGCCCACAGGGCTCCCAGCATTTT. Amino acids: CASSPQGSQHF.

The rearrangement uses TRBV5-1 and TRBJ2-3, with 14 bases matching TRBD2. This CDR3 region has 16 residues. Germline CDR1 is SGHRS and CDR2 is YFSETQ. Trimming took 2 bases from V and 6 from J; bases not matched to a gene: 5. CDR3 nucleotides: TGCGCCAGCAGCTTCCCGACTAGCGGGAGGGAGGATACGCAGTATTTT. This translates into CASSFPTSGREDTQYF.

This chain joins TRBV6-1 and TRBJ2-3, with D maybe TRBD1 (5 bases). The CDR3 loop spans 18 amino acids. Looked up from germline, CDR1 is MNHNS and CDR2 is SASEGT. The V gene lost 3 bases and the J gene lost 0 bases, with 19 bases spanning the gap. CDR3 in amino acids: CASSDWGVEASSTDTQYF. As DNA, the CDR3 is TGTGCCAGCAGTGATTGGGGCGTCGAGGCCTCTAGCACAGATACGCAGTATTTT.

The J gene is TRBJ2-7, the V gene TRBV6-6, with 11 bases lining up with TRBD2. V dropped 2 bases and J dropped 0; count of bases not matched to a gene: 3. CDR3 length equals 16 residues. CDR1 and CDR2 from the germline V gene are MNHNY and SVGAGI (reference sequence). Written as DNA, the CDR3 is TGTGCCAGCAGTTACACGGGACTAGCGGTCTCCTACGAGCAGTACTTC. Protein product: CASSYTGLAVSYEQYF.

This chain links TRBV4-1 with TRBJ2-3; 9 bases align to TRBD2. The CDR3 loop spans 12 amino acids. Germline V gene sequence: CDR1 MGHRA, CDR2 YSYEKL. Trimming cost V 10 bases and J 7 bases; bases outside gene matches: 6. In DNA form, the CDR3 reads TGCGCCACCGCCGGGACTAGCAATACGCAGTATTTT. It is translated as CATAGTSNTQYF.

The chain joins TRBV5-1 to TRBJ1-1; 8 bases match TRBD1. Germline V gene data show CDR1 as SGHRS and CDR2 as YFSETQ. Losses at the gene ends were 3 bases for V and 0 bases for J; bases not matched to a gene: 4. The CDR3 has 15 residues. In nucleotides, the CDR3 is TGCGCCAGCAGCTCTGGACAGGGCATGAACACTGAAGCTTTCTTT. This gives the protein CASSSGQGMNTEAFF.

The gene calls are TRBV7-2 and TRBJ2-2, with D perhaps matching TRBD2 (6 bases). Germline V gene data show CDR1 as SGHTA and CDR2 as FQGNSA. V dropped 2 bases and J dropped 6 bases, with 16 bases sitting between them. The CDR3 is 16 amino acids. CDR3 DNA sequence: TGTGCCAGCAGCTTATTCGGGGGTTACCCTGCCGGGGAGCTGTTTTTT. Residues: CASSLFGGYPAGELFF.